This TCR beta chain was profiled in a study of blood T cells in healthy people across ages. The study's findings and limits: Fewer expanded clones and more diversity marked long-lived versus aged donors. Estimated diversity that came from one million T cells was considered an underestimate.

This clonotype has a count of ten or more. Its antigen is not identified. Germline V lookup: CDR1 SEHNR, CDR2 FQNEAQ (reference sequence). V lost 0 bases to trimming and J lost 8 bases, with 19 bases between them. The CDR3 runs 16 residues. Then a second PCR, running roughly 7 to 11 cycles, was carried out with a sample-barcoded 5' primer and a J-beta primer mix. Researchers report that each sample yielded at least 3 million CDR3-containing paired-end reads. A single record per CDR3 protein comes from TCRdb applying MiXCR to the 5' RACE reads. The repertoire holds hundreds of thousands of distinct CDR3 sequences, with nearly 60% as singletons.

The J gene is TRBJ1-2, the V gene TRBV7-9; D possibly corresponds to TRBD1 (5 bases). Material: blood. The receptor's source is a man younger than 40 in good health. The CDR3 reads CASSLATAGPLDGYTF. The CDR3 DNA reads TGTGCCAGCAGCTTAGCCACAGCAGGGCCTCTTGACGGCTACACCTTC.